A selection of T cell receptor beta chains follows, all from one sample in a study of T cells after posttransplantation cyclophosphamide. Assay: immunoSEQ multiplex PCR; the TCRdb copy retains only in-frame clones and omits some. The record shows a few thousand clones for this sample, with no singletons present. The sample was PBMCs, taken 30 days after allogeneic stem cell transplant with posttransplant cyclophosphamide. These receptors all come from a female patient between 55 and 75 years old who received an allogeneic stem cell transplant from an unrelated donor, was CMV-positive, and had acute GVHD only. Some T cells may be transferred from the graft donor. Each CDR3 is given with its conserved first and last residue. The order of the fields is J gene, V gene, D gene, clone size, CDR3 DNA, CDR3 protein. A D gene is named only where the DNA matches it firmly. Only part of the rows carry a size: once, few, many, or a class if the clone is expanded.

TRBJ2-3,TRBV4-3,NA,many,TGCGCCAGCAGCCAAGGTCCAGCGGGTCCTAGCACAGATACGCAGTATTTT,CASSQGPAGPSTDTQYF
TRBJ2-1,TRBV18,NA,many,TGTGCCAGCTCCGTTTTATCTCTGACGGGCTCCTACAATGAGCAGTTCTTC,CASSVLSLTGSYNEQFF
TRBJ1-1,TRBV15,TRBD1,many,TGTGCCACCAGCAGAGATAGGACAGGGCAAGCTTTCTTT,CATSRDRTGQAFF
TRBJ1-5,TRBV7-2,TRBD1,many,TGTGCCAGCAGCTTATTTGGGACAGGCAATCAGCCCCAGCATTTT,CASSLFGTGNQPQHF
TRBJ2-2,TRBV28,NA,many,TGTGCCAGCAAGACAGAAAACACCGGGGAGCTGTTTTTT,CASKTENTGELFF
TRBJ2-5,TRBV4-3,TRBD1,many,TGCGCCAGCAGCCAAATGACAGGGGCTGGAGAGACCCAGTACTTC,CASSQMTGAGETQYF
TRBJ2-1,TRBV30,NA,medium-sized,TGTGCCTGGACCAGAGAAACGGGGGTTAATGAGCAGTTCTTC,CAWTRETGVNEQFF
TRBJ2-7,TRBV27,TRBD1,many,TGTGCCAGCAGTGATCTGAGGACAGGGGGACACTACGAGCAGTACTTC,CASSDLRTGGHYEQYF
TRBJ1-1,TRBV7-9,NA,many,TGTGCCAGCAGCGCCGGGGGGGGAGGCACTGAAGCTTTCTTT,CASSAGGGGTEAFF
TRBJ1-6,TRBV4-3,NA,many,TGCGCCAGCAGCCCGAAGGTTGGGCCCTCAAATTCACCCCTCCACTTT,CASSPKVGPSNSPLHF
TRBJ1-1,TRBV19,NA,many,TGTGCCAGTAGTATTAGGGGAGGGCTTCGCGCTTTCTTT,CASSIRGGLRAFF
TRBJ2-7,TRBV13,NA,large,TGTGCCAGCAGCTTAGTGGGCAGGGCCCCCTACGAGCAGTACTTC,CASSLVGRAPYEQYF
TRBJ2-1,TRBV7-9,NA,many,TGTGCCAGCAGCTTGAACTCGAATGAGCAGTTCTTC,CASSLNSNEQFF
TRBJ2-4,TRBV5-1,NA,many,TGCGCCAGCAGCCCGCAACAGGGCCGGGTTCCGTACTTC,CASSPQQGRVPYF
TRBJ1-1,TRBV5-6,NA,many,TGTGCCAGCAGCTTGGTGTGGAGGGGTGCTGAAGCTTTCTTT,CASSLVWRGAEAFF
TRBJ2-5,TRBV4-3,TRBD2,many,TGCGCCAGCAGCCAAGGACTAGCGGGGGTCGGATTGGCTAGGCCCCAGTACTTC,CASSQGLAGVGLARPQYF
TRBJ1-1,TRBV5-1,NA,many,TGCGCCAGCAGCTTGGGAACCTTGGGGCGAGCTTTCTTT,CASSLGTLGRAFF
TRBJ2-7,TRBV30,TRBD1,many,TGTGCCTGGAGGAGTACCGGGACAGGGTTCCACGAGCAGTACTTC,CAWRSTGTGFHEQYF
TRBJ2-4,TRBV13,NA,medium-sized,TGTGCCAGCAGCTTAGGCCGGGGTTCAACGAACATTCAGTACTTC,CASSLGRGSTNIQYF
TRBJ2-3,TRBV29-1,TRBD1,many,TGCAGCGTTGCAGGGACAGTGACAGATACGCAGTATTTT,CSVAGTVTDTQYF
TRBJ2-1,TRBV6-5,NA,many,TGTGCCAGCAGACCGGGACACGGATACAATGAGCAGTTCTTC,CASRPGHGYNEQFF
TRBJ2-3,TRBV13,TRBD2,many,TGTGCCAGCAGCTTAGATCCTAGCGGGGGCACAGATACGCAGTATTTT,CASSLDPSGGTDTQYF
TRBJ2-2,TRBV7-9,NA,many,TGTGCCAGCAGCCCCCGGACAAGAAACACCGGGGAGCTGTTTTTT,CASSPRTRNTGELFF
TRBJ1-6,TRBV28,NA,many,TGTGCCAGCAAAGCCGGTTCCTATAATTCACCCCTCCACTTT,CASKAGSYNSPLHF
TRBJ2-3,TRBV5-1,TRBD2,few,TGCGCCAGCAGCTCGGGACTAGCGGGAGGACATACGCAGTATTTT,CASSSGLAGGHTQYF
TRBJ1-1,TRBV6-2/TRBV6-3,TRBD1,medium-sized,TGTGCCAGCAACGTACAGGGGGGACTATTTGAAGCTTTCTTT,CASNVQGGLFEAFF
TRBJ1-1,TRBV9,NA,many,TGTGCCAGCAGCGTAGAAGAACGACTGCCCCAGGGAGCTTTCTTT,CASSVEERLPQGAFF
TRBJ2-7,TRBV13,NA,many,TGTGCCAGCAGCTTAGGGACAGGGAGGCTTCTGCACGAGCAGTACTTC,CASSLGTGRLLHEQYF
TRBJ2-7,TRBV7-8,TRBD1,many,TGTGCCAGCAGTTTTACAGGGGGGAGTCACTACGAGCAGTACTTC,CASSFTGGSHYEQYF
TRBJ1-2,TRBV19,TRBD1,many,TGTGCCAGTAGTATCCACCGGGACAGGCTCGGCTACACCTTC,CASSIHRDRLGYTF
TRBJ2-1,TRBV13,NA,many,TGTGCCAGCAGCTTAGGGAGGGGGACCTACAATGAGCAGTTCTTC,CASSLGRGTYNEQFF
TRBJ2-1,TRBV6-5,NA,medium-sized,TGTGCCAGCAGTCTAAGCTCCTACAATGAGCAGTTCTTC,CASSLSSYNEQFF
TRBJ2-7,TRBV4-3,TRBD1,NA,TGCGCCAGCACCCAACCACAGGGGGCCTCCTACGAGCAGTACTTC,CASTQPQGASYEQYF
TRBJ1-2,TRBV7-2,NA,many,TGTGCCAGCAGCTCCCTATACTTTGGCTATGGCTACACCTTC,CASSSLYFGYGYTF
TRBJ2-5,TRBV27,TRBD2,many,TGTGCCAGCGCCTGGGGCGGGGGGTCCCAAGAGACCCAGTACTTC,CASAWGGGSQETQYF
TRBJ2-3,TRBV9,NA,large,TGTGCCAGCGGGGAAGGGGGAGATACGCAGTATTTT,CASGEGGDTQYF
TRBJ2-2,TRBV19,TRBD2,many,TGTGGCTCCCAGCGGGAGTTAACCGGGGAGCTGTTTTTT,CGSQRELTGELFF
TRBJ1-4,TRBV12-3/TRBV12-4,NA,medium-sized,TGTGCCAGCAGTGACGGGGGGCGGAAACTGTTTTTT,CASSDGGRKLFF
TRBJ1-3,TRBV4-1,TRBD1,many,TGCGCCAGCAGCCCCACAGGGGGTTCTGGAAACACCATATATTTT,CASSPTGGSGNTIYF
TRBJ1-3,TRBV7-3,NA,many,TGTGCCAGCAGCCCCGGAAGCTGGACACCTGGAAACACCATATATTTT,CASSPGSWTPGNTIYF
TRBJ2-7,TRBV7-9,TRBD1,many,TGTGCCAGCAGCCCAGGGGACAGGACCTACGAGCAGTACTTC,CASSPGDRTYEQYF
TRBJ1-2,TRBV4-3,NA,many,TGCGCCAGCAGCGAAGGCCGCAGGGGCCGGGGTGGCTACACCTTC,CASSEGRRGRGGYTF
TRBJ1-1,TRBV4-2,NA,medium-sized,TGTGCCAGCAGCCAAGCGGGGGGGCGGGATGAAGCTTTCTTT,CASSQAGGRDEAFF
TRBJ1-1,TRBV5-1,TRBD1,many,TGCGCCAGCAGCTTACAGGGGGGAGAAGCTTTCTTT,CASSLQGGEAFF